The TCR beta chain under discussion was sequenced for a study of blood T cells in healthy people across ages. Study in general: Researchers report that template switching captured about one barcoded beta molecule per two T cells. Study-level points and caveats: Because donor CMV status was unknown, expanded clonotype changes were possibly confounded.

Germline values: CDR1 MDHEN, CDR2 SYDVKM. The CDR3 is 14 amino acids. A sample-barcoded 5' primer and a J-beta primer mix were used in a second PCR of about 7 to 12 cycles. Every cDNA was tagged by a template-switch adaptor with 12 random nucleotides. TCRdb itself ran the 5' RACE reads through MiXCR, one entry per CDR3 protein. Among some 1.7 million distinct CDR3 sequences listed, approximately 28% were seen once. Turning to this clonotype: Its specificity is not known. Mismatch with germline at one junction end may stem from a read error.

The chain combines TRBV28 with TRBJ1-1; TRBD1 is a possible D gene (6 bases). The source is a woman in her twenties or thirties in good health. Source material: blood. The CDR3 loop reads CASSLGQMNTGAFF. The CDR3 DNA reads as TGTGCCAGCAGTCTAGGACAGATGAACACTGGAGCTTTCTTT.